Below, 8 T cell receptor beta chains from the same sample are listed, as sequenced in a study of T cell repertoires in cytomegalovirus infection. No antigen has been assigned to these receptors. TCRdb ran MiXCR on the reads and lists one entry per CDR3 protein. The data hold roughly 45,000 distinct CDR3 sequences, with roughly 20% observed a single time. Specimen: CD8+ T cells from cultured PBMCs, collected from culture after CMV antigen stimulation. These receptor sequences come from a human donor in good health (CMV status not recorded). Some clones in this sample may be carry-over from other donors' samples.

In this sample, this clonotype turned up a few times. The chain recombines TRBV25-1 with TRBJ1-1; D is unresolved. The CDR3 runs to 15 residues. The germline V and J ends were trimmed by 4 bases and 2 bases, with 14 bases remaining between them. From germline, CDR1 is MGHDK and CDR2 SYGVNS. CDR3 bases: TGTGCCAGCAGTGCTACGGAGCGCCCCAACACTGAAGCTTTCTTT. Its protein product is CASSATERPNTEAFF. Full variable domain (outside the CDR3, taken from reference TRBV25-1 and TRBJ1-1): EADIYQTPRYLVIGTGKKITLECSQTMGHDKMYWYQQDPGMELHLIHYSYGVNSTEKGDLSSESTVSRIRTEHFPLTLESARPSHTSQYLCASSATERPNTEAFFGQGTRLTVV.

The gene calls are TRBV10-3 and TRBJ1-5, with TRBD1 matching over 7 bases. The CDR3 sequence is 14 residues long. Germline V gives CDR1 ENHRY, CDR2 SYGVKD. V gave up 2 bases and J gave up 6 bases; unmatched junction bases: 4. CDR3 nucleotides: TGTGCCATCAGTGAGGGGACAGCGGGTCAGCCCCAGCATTTT. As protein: CAISEGTAGQPQHF.

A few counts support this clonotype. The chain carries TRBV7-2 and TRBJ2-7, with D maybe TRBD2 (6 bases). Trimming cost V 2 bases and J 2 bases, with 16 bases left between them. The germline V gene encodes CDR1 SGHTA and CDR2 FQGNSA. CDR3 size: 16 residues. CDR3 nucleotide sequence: TGTGCCAGCAGCTTATTTCGGACTAACCCGGCCTACGAGCAGTACTTC. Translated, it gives CASSLFRTNPAYEQYF.

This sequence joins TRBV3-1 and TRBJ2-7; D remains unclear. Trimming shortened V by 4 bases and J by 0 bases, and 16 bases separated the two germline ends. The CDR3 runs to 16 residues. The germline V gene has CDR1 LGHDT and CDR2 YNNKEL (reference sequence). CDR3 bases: TGTGCCAGCAGCCTTGATCGTTTGATGAGCTCCTACGAGCAGTACTTC. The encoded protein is CASSLDRLMSSYEQYF.

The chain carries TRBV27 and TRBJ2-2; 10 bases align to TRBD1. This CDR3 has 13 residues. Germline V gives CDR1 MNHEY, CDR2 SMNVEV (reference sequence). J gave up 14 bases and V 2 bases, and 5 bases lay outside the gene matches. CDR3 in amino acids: CASSLTDRGYLFF. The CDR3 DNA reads TGTGCCAGCAGTTTAACGGACAGGGGGTATCTGTTTTTT.

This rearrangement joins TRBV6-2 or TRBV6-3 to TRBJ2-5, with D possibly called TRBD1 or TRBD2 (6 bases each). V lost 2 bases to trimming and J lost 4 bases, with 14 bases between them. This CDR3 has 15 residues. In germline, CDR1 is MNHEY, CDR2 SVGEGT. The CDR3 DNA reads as TGTGCCAGCAGTTACACAGCCGAGGGGGGAGAGACCCAGTACTTC. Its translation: CASSYTAEGGETQYF.

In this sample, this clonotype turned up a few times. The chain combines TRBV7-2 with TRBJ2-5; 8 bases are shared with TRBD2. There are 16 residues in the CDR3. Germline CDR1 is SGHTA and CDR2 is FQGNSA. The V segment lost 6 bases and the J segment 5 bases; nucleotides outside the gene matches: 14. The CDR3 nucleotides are TGTGCCAGCAGTCTGCTAGCGGGTTATCCAGGGGAGACCCAGTACTTC. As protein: CASSLLAGYPGETQYF.

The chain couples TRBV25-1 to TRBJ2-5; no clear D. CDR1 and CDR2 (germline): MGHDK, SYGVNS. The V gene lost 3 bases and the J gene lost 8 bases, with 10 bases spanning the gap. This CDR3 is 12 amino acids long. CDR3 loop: CASSEASGTQYF. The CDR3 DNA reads TGTGCCAGCAGTGAGGCCTCTGGCACCCAGTACTTC. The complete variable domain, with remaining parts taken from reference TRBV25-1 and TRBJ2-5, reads EADIYQTPRYLVIGTGKKITLECSQTMGHDKMYWYQQDPGMELHLIHYSYGVNSTEKGDLSSESTVSRIRTEHFPLTLESARPSHTSQYLCASSEASGTQYFGPGTRLLVL.